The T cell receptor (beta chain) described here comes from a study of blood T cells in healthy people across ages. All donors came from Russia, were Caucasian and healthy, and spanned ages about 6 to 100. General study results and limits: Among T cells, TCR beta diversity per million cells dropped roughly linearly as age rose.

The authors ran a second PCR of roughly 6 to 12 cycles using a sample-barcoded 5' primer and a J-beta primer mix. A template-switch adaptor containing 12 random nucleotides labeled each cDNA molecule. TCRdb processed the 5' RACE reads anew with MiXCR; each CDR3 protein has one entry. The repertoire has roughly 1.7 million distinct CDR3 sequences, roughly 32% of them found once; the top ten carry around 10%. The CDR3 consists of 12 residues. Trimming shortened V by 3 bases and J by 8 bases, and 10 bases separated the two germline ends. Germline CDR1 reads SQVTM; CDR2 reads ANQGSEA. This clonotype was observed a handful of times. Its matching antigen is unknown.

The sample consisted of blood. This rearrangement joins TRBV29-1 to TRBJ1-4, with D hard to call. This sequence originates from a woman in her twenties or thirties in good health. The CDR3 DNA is TGCAGCGTTGAGCACGGAAGAGAAAAACTGTTTTTT. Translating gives CSVEHGREKLFF.